Presented here are 6 T cell receptor beta chains from one specimen sequenced in a study of immune heterogeneity within non-small cell lung tumors. Per sample, roughly 570 ng of bulk tumor genomic DNA was the template used. Doctors removed several biopsies from each primary tumor during surgery, keeping them far apart. Their non-small cell lung cancer was newly diagnosed and untreated, and the patients underwent curative surgery. For the TCR beta CDR3, multiplex PCR with 32 V and 13 J primers performed the amplification. TCRdb re-derived calls from the multiplex PCR reads in MiXCR, one entry per CDR3 protein. The sample carries approximately 6,300 distinct CDR3 sequences, 22% recorded once. The sample was lung tumor tissue. All receptors derive from a female donor with non-small cell lung cancer.

The genes are TRBV3-1 and TRBJ2-7, with 15 nucleotides matching TRBD2. The CDR3 is 17 amino acids. V was pared by 0 bases and J by 6 bases, with 6 bases of the junction left unmatched. Germline values: CDR1 LGHDT, CDR2 YNNKEL (reference sequence). Here the CDR3 reads CASSQDGTSGRRGEQYF. The CDR3 DNA follows: TGTGCCAGCAGCCAAGATGGGACTAGCGGGAGGAGAGGCGAGCAGTACTTC.

This clonotype was counted a few times. The chain couples TRBV19 to TRBJ2-7; weak D call: TRBD1 (6 bases). The germline V gene encodes CDR1 LNHDA and CDR2 SQIVND (reference sequence). Trimming cost V 0 bases and J 2 bases, with 14 bases left between them. The CDR3 has 16 residues. CDR3: CASSIDTGTKPYEQYF. The DNA of the CDR3 is TGTGCCAGTAGTATAGACACCGGGACAAAACCCTACGAGCAGTACTTC.

In this sample, this clonotype is medium-sized. The chain carries TRBV19 and TRBJ2-3; 9 nucleotides align to TRBD1. Germline assignment: CDR1 LNHDA and CDR2 SQIVND (reference sequence). V shed 7 bases, J shed 2 bases, and the junction held 4 bases outside the gene matches. CDR3 length: 14 amino acids. The CDR3 region is CASIGTGNTDTQYF. CDR3 coding DNA: TGTGCCAGTATTGGGACAGGGAACACAGATACGCAGTATTTT.

This clonotype is deemed medium-sized. The chain employs TRBV6-1 and TRBJ1-4; the D gene is possibly TRBD1 (5 bases). Trimming took 6 bases from V and 0 from J, leaving 8 bases between them. The CDR3 covers 14 residues. CDR1 and CDR2 (germline): MNHNS, SASEGT. CDR3 sequence reads: CASSQGTTNEKLFF. In DNA, the CDR3 is TGTGCCAGCAGCCAGGGTACAACTAATGAAAAACTGTTTTTT.

This clonotype is labeled medium-sized (0.01 to 0.1%). This chain connects TRBV2 to TRBJ2-1; 12 bases line up with TRBD2. The CDR3 consists of 20 residues. Per the germline V gene, CDR1 is SNHLY and CDR2 is FYNNEI. Trimming took 3 bases from V and 7 from J; bases not matched to a gene: 19. This CDR3 reads CASSDRWMGSTSGRSNEQFF. CDR3 bases: TGTGCCAGCAGTGATCGATGGATGGGTTCGACTAGCGGGAGATCGAATGAGCAGTTCTTC.

In its sample, this clonotype is medium-sized. V is TRBV13 and J is TRBJ1-6; 8 bases fit TRBD1. J lost 9 bases, V lost 4 bases, and 17 bases had no gene match. Germline V gene data show CDR1 as PRHDT and CDR2 as FYEKMQ (reference sequence). The CDR3 has 18 residues. CDR3 protein: CASSSNRQGSLLGSPLHF. The CDR3 coding sequence is TGTGCCAGCAGCTCCAATCGACAGGGGAGTCTTTTGGGTTCACCCCTCCACTTT.